Sequencing of this T cell receptor (beta chain) was carried out in a study of T cell responses to AZD1222 COVID-19 vaccine. TCRdb's copy holds only in-frame clones and misses some; the assay was immunoSEQ multiplex PCR. Of 130,000 to 150,000 clones in the sample, 90% to 95% were seen once. Points on this clone: Its antigen is unidentified.

CDR3 size: 19 residues. V trimming: 0 bases; J trimming: 2 bases; junction bases outside the gene matches: 12. CDR1 is SGHRS and CDR2 is YFSETQ in the germline V gene. The study's findings and limits: Just a handful of people given AZD1222 tested seropositive at baseline. White British ancestry dominated among donors, who included more females, and clonal diversity was possibly underestimated. Reports say nearly half of spike-specific TCRs go after unmutated variant regions.

The TCR was taken from an adult who received the AZD1222 COVID-19 vaccine. The specimen was peripheral blood, collected 28 days after the second AZD1222 dose. This chain connects TRBV5-1 to TRBJ2-3, with 10 positions matching TRBD2. CDR3 protein: CASSLAPSGSGGVTDTQYF. The CDR3 DNA is TGCGCCAGCAGCTTGGCCCCTAGCGGGAGCGGTGGGGTCACAGATACGCAGTATTTT.